This T cell receptor beta chain was recorded in a study of radiation and T cells in renal cell carcinoma. For this clone: One junction end disagrees with the germline gene, perhaps due to a read error.

Time point specified: blood 2 weeks post-SBRT. Treatment of the sample: 15 Gy SBRT to primary tumor, nephrectomy 4 weeks later. Clones were read by immunoSEQ multiplex PCR, and TCRdb kept only the in-frame ones, dropping some. The table shows some 130,000 clones, with more than 80% occurring only once. There are 14 residues in the CDR3. CDR1 is LGHNA, CDR2 YNFKEQ, per germline. Material: blood, obtained from a patient whose treatment included radiotherapy and nephrectomy. The receptor comes from a woman aged 55 to 70 with renal cell carcinoma. The rearrangement links TRBV4-2 to TRBJ2-3, with 7 nucleotides matching TRBD2. CDR3 protein: CASSQEPAGTLSFF. The DNA for the CDR3 is TGTGCCAGCAGCCAAGAGCCAGCGGGGACCCTTAGTTTTTTT.